This TCR beta chain was recorded in a study of T cell responses to AZD1222 COVID-19 vaccine. Study results and caveats: Spike-specific TCR repertoires showed rising breadth and depth after two AZD1222 doses. Seropositive at baseline were only a handful of AZD1222 recipients. Clonal diversity may have been underestimated in mostly white British donors. CD4 TCRs covered the whole spike, strongest at regions 160-218 and 743-854.

The CDR3 consists of 14 residues. Looked up from germline, CDR1 is SGHRS and CDR2 is YFSETQ. The V end was cut by 7 bases, the J end by 5 bases, with 18 bases between. This clone was counted a single time. The target antigen is unknown. Sequenced by immunoSEQ multiplex PCR; TCRdb stores in-frame clones only, minus some. Of under 95,000 clones listed, around 85% were seen once; the top ten hold 9.5% to 13%. The sequencing used peripheral blood, collected 28 days after the second AZD1222 dose. The sequence was obtained from an adult who received the AZD1222 COVID-19 vaccine. The V gene is TRBV5-1, the J gene TRBJ1-1, with D unresolved. This CDR3 is CASLVDLGGTEAFF. DNA of the CDR3: TGCGCCAGCCTTGTAGATCTTGGTGGGACTGAAGCTTTCTTT. Full variable domain (rest looked up from reference TRBV5-1 and TRBJ1-1): KAGVTQTPRYLIKTRGQQVTLSCSPISGHRSVSWYQQTPGQGLQFLFEYFSETQRNKGNFPGRFSGRQFSNSRSEMNVSTLELGDSALYLCASLVDLGGTEAFFGQGTRLTVV.